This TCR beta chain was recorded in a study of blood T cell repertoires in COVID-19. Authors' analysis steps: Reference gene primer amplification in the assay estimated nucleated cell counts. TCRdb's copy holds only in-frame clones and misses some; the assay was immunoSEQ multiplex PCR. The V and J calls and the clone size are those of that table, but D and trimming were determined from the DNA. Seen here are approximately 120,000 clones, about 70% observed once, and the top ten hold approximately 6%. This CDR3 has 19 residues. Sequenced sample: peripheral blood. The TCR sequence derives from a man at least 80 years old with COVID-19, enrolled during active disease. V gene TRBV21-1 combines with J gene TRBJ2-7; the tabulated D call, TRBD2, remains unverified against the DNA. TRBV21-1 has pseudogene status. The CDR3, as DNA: TGTGCCATACAGGGGGCGCTGACTAGCGGGAGGGCCTACTCCTACGAGCAGTACTTC. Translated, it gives CAIQGALTSGRAYSYEQYF.